The 6 T cell receptor beta chains given below trace back to one sample, sequenced in a study of spatial heterogeneity in lung cancer. TCRdb re-analysed the 5' RACE reads in MiXCR, keeping a single row per CDR3 protein. The sample lists roughly 48,000 distinct CDR3 sequences, approximately 5.7% occurring once. As to time point: sample taken at primary tumor resection. The sequences come from PBMCs, collected at surgery. These receptors were obtained from a male donor with early-stage non-small cell lung cancer.

This clonotype was seen many times. The rearrangement uses TRBV28 and TRBJ2-7, with a tentative D call TRBD1 (6 bases). The V and J ends lost 6 bases and 5 bases respectively, with 20 bases between them. This CDR3 comprises 15 residues. CDR1 is MDHEN and CDR2 is SYDVKM in the germline V gene. CDR3 amino acids: CASSPTGRSLHEQYF. In DNA, the CDR3 is TGTGCCAGCAGCCCCACAGGGCGAAGTTTGCACGAGCAGTACTTC.

The chain has TRBV7-3 and TRBJ2-1, with D unclear. The V and J ends lost 2 bases and 2 bases respectively, with 7 bases between them. This CDR3 region has 14 residues. CDR1 and CDR2 from the germline V gene are SGHTA and FQGTGA. The CDR3 coding sequence is TGTGCCAGCAGCTTAGAAAGGGCCTACAATGAGCAGTTCTTC. This translates into CASSLERAYNEQFF.

This clonotype has ten or more counts. V is TRBV7-9 and J is TRBJ2-5, with 7 bases matching TRBD1. The CDR3 length is 17 residues. Germline V gene lookup returns CDR1 SEHNR and CDR2 FQNEAQ (reference sequence). V lost 6 bases, J lost 4 bases, and 17 bases stayed unmatched. As DNA, the CDR3 is TGTGCCAGCAGTCACCAGGAACGGGACAGAGGCGCAGAGACCCAGTACTTC. Amino acid sequence: CASSHQERDRGAETQYF. The full variable domain, completed using reference TRBV7-9 and TRBJ2-5, is DTGVSQNPRHKITKRGQNVTFRCDPISEHNRLYWYRQTLGQGPEFLTYFQNEAQLEKSRLLSDRFSAERPKGSFSTLEIQRTEQGDSAMYLCASSHQERDRGAETQYFGPGTRLLVL.

This clonotype has ten or more counts. The V gene is TRBV28, the J gene TRBJ2-2; D gene ambiguous. The CDR3 length is 13 residues. Trimming removed 5 bases from V and 4 bases from J, with 8 bases in between. Germline V gene lookup returns CDR1 MDHEN and CDR2 SYDVKM. The DNA for the CDR3 is TGTGCCAGCAGTCCGGGCCCCACCGGGGAGCTGTTTTTT. As protein: CASSPGPTGELFF.

Many counts were recorded for this clonotype. The V call is TRBV3-1, the J call TRBJ1-1, with unresolved D. Trimming removed 4 bases at V and 8 bases at J, with 14 bases between. This CDR3 is built from 13 residues. The germline V gene encodes CDR1 LGHDT and CDR2 YNNKEL (reference sequence). CDR3 residues: CASSRGPLTEAFF. CDR3 nucleotides: TGTGCCAGCAGCCGCGGACCTTTGACCGAAGCTTTCTTT.

This clonotype was found a few times. V usage is TRBV19 and J usage is TRBJ2-7, with a possible D match to TRBD2 (8 bases). The CDR3 contains 18 residues. V shed 9 bases and J shed 1 base, with 28 bases lying between them. Looked up from germline, CDR1 is LNHDA and CDR2 is SQIVND (reference sequence). CDR3 region: CASSSQGRSAGESYEQYF. The CDR3, as DNA: TGTGCCAGCTCTTCACAGGGGAGGTCAGCGGGAGAGTCCTACGAGCAGTACTTC.